These 5 T cell receptor beta chains came from one sample sequenced in a study of beta chain features in type 1 diabetes. Investigators reverse transcribed all isolated RNA, so they sequenced expressed TCRB transcripts. The assay was immunoSEQ multiplex PCR, and TCRdb's table has in-frame clones only and misses some. The sample lists hundreds of thousands of clones, approximately 30% occurring once. The sample comprised naive CD4+ T cells from blood. The source of these receptors is a young man in good health.

The CDR3 reads CASGGASGPSYNEQFF. CDR3 sequence (DNA): TGTGCCAGCGGTGGGGCTAGCGGACCCTCCTACAATGAGCAGTTCTTC. The chain combines TRBV25-1 with TRBJ2-1; 7 bases align to TRBD2. This CDR3 contains 16 residues. The germline gives CDR1 MGHDK, CDR2 SYGVNS. Germline trimming cut 8 bases from V and 0 bases from J; bases unmatched to any gene: 10.

This chain connects TRBV10-3 to TRBJ2-1; no clear D gene. This CDR3 region has 13 residues. Trimming removed 2 bases at V and 4 bases at J, with 6 bases between. Germline assignment: CDR1 ENHRY and CDR2 SYGVKD. The CDR3 is CAISEGLYNEQFF. As DNA, the CDR3 is TGTGCCATCAGTGAGGGCCTATACAATGAGCAGTTCTTC.

The rearrangement joins TRBV10-3 to TRBJ2-1, with D possibly being TRBD1 or TRBD2 (5 bases each). Germline CDR1 is ENHRY and CDR2 is SYGVKD. The CDR3 extends over 16 amino acids. Between the trimmed V and J ends, which lost 4 bases and 0 bases, there was a span of 13 bases. In DNA form, the CDR3 reads TGTGCCATCAGTGGGACGGGGCGGAGCTCCTACAATGAGCAGTTCTTC. The encoded protein is CAISGTGRSSYNEQFF.

The chain has TRBV9 and TRBJ2-5; 9 nucleotides agree with TRBD1. Germline V gives CDR1 SGDLS, CDR2 YYNGEE. CDR3 length equals 16 residues. After removal of 3 bases from V and 4 bases from J, the junction contained 10 bases not matched to a gene. CDR3 bases: TGTGCCAGCAGCGGATCCGGGACAGGGTGGTCAGAGACCCAGTACTTC. Translated, it gives CASSGSGTGWSETQYF.

The chain recombines TRBV7-3 with TRBJ1-2, with no clear D. The CDR3 sequence is 14 residues long. Trimming left V 0 bases short and J 2 bases short, with 7 bases between. Germline values: CDR1 SGHTA, CDR2 FQGTGA. CDR3 DNA sequence: TGTGCCAGCAGCTTAACGGGCGGAAACTATGGCTACACCTTC. Residues: CASSLTGGNYGYTF.